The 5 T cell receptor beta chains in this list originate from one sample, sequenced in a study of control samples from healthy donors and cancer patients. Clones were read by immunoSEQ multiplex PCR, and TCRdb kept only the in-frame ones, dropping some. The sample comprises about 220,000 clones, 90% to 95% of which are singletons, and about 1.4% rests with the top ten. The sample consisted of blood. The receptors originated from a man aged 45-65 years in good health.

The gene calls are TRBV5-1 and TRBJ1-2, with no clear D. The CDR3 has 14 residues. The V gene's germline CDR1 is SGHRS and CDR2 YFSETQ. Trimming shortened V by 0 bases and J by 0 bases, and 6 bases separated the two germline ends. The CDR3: CASSLAGSNYGYTF. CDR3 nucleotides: TGCGCCAGCAGCTTGGCAGGCTCTAACTATGGCTACACCTTC.

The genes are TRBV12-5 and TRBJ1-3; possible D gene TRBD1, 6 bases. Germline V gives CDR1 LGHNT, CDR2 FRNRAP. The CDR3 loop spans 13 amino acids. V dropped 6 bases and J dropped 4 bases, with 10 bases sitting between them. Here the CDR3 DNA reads TGTGCTAGTGGACCAGGACAGGGAAACACCATATATTTT. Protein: CASGPGQGNTIYF.

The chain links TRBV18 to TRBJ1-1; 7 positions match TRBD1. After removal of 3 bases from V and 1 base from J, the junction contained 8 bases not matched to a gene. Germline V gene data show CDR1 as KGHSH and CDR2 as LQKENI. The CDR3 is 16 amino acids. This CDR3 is CASSPLPGQKNTEAFF. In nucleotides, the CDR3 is TGTGCCAGCTCACCCTTACCGGGACAGAAGAACACTGAAGCTTTCTTT.

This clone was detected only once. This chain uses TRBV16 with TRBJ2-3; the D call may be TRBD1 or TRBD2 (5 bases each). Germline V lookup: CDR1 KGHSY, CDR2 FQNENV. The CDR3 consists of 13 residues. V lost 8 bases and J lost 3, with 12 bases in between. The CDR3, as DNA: TGTGCCAGCGGGGGTGGTCGGACAGATACGCAGTATTTT. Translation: CASGGGRTDTQYF.

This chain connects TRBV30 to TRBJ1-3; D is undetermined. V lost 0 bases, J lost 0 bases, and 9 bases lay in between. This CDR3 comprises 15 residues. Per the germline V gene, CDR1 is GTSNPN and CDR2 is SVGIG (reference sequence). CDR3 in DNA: TGTGCCTGGAGTGTAGCAGCCAACTCTGGAAACACCATATATTTT. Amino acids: CAWSVAANSGNTIYF.